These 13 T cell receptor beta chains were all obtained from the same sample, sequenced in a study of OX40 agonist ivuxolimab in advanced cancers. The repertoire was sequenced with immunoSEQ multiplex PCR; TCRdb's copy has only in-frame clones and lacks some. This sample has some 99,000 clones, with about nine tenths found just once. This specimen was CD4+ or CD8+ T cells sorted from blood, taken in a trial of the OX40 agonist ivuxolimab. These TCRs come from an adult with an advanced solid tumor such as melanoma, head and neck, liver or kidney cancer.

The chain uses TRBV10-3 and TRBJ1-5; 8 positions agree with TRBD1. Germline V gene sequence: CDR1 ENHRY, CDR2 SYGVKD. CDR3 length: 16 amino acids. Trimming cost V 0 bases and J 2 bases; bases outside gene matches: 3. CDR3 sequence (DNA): TGTGCCATCAGTGAGTCCGCGACAGGGGGCAATCAGCCCCAGCATTTT. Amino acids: CAISESATGGNQPQHF.

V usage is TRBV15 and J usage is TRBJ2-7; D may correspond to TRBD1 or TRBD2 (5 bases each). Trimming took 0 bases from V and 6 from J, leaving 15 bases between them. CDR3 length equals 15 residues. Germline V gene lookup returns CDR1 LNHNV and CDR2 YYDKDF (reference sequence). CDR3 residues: CATSRDKWGNSEQYF. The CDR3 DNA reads TGTGCCACCAGCAGAGATAAGTGGGGGAATAGCGAGCAGTACTTC.

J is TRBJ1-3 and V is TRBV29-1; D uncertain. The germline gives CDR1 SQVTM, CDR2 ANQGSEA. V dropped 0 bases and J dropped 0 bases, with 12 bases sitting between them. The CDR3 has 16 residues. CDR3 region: CSVEDAGTNSGNTIYF. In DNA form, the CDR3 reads TGCAGCGTTGAAGATGCGGGCACAAACTCTGGAAACACCATATATTTT.

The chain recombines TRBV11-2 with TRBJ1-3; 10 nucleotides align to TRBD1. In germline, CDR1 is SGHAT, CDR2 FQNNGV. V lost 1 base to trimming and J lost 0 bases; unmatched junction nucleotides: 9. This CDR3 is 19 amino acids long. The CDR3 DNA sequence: TGTGCCAGCAGCTTAGTAGCGACAGGGGGCTCGAGCTCTGGAAACACCATATATTTT. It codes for CASSLVATGGSSSGNTIYF. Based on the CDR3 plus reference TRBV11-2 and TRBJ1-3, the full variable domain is EAGVAQSPRYKIIEKRQSVAFWCNPISGHATLYWYQQILGQGPKLLIQFQNNGVVDDSQLPKDRFSAERLKGVDSTLKIQPAKLEDSAVYLCASSLVATGGSSSGNTIYFGEGSWLTVV.

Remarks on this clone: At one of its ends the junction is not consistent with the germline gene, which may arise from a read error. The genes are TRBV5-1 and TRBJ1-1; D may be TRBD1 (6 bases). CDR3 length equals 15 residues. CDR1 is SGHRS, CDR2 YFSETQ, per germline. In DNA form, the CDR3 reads TGCGCCAGCACCTTGGGCAACAGGGAGAACACTGAAGCTTTCTTT. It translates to CASTLGNRENTEAFF.

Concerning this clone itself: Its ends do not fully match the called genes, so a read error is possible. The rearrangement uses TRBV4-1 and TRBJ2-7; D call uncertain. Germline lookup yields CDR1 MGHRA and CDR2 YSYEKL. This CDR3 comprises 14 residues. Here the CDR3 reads CASSQVLPSDEQYF. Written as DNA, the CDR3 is TGCGCCAGCAGCCAAGTCCTACCCTCCGACGAGCAGTACTTC.

The CDR3 is CASMETGGATDTQYF. CDR3 nucleotide sequence: TGTGCCAGTATGGAAACAGGGGGCGCGACAGATACGCAGTATTTT. This sequence joins TRBV19 and TRBJ2-3, with 9 bases identical to TRBD1. Looked up from germline, CDR1 is LNHDA and CDR2 is SQIVND (reference sequence). After removal of 7 bases from V and 3 bases from J, the junction contained 8 bases not matched to a gene. The CDR3 length is 15 residues.

The DNA of the CDR3 is TGTGCCAGCAGCCAAGATGGCCTTAACTATGGCTACACCTTC. Amino acid sequence: CASSQDGLNYGYTF. J is TRBJ1-2 and V is TRBV4-2; D call uncertain. The CDR3 length is 14 residues. Germline assignment: CDR1 LGHNA and CDR2 YNFKEQ. V shed 0 bases and J shed 1 base, with 6 bases lying between them.

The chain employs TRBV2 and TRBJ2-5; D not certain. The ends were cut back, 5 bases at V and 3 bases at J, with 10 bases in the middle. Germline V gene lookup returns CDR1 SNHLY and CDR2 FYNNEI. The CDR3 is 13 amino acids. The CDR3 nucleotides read TGTGCCAGCAGTCGGAACCAGGAAGAGACCCAGTACTTC. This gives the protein CASSRNQEETQYF.

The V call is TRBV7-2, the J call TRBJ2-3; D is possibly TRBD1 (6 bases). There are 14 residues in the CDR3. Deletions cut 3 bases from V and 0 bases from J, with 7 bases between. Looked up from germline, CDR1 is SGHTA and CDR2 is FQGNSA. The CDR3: CASSFQGSTDTQYF. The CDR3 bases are TGTGCCAGCAGCTTCCAGGGGAGCACAGATACGCAGTATTTT. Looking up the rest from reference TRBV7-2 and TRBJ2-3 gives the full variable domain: GAGVSQSPSNKVTEKGKDVELRCDPISGHTALYWYRQSLGQGLEFLIYFQGNSAPDKSGLPSDRFSAERTGGSVSTLTIQRTQQEDSAVYLCASSFQGSTDTQYFGPGTRLTVL.

CDR3 nucleotides: TGTGCCAGCAGGGCGTATGGCTACACCTTC. Encoded protein: CASRAYGYTF. The V gene is TRBV6-5, the J gene TRBJ1-2; no firm D call. CDR1 and CDR2 from the germline V gene are MNHEY and SVGAGI. CDR3 size: 10 residues. The germline V and J ends were trimmed by 6 bases and 5 bases, with 4 bases remaining between them.

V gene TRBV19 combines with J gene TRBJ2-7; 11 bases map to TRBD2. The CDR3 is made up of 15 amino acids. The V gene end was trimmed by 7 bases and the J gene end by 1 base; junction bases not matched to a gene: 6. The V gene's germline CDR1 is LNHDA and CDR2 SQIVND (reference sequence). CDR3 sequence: CASTQRLAGSYEQYF. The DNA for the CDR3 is TGTGCCAGTACCCAGCGACTAGCGGGGTCCTACGAGCAGTACTTC. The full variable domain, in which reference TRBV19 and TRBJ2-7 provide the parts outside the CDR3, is DGGITQSPKYLFRKEGQNVTLSCEQNLNHDAMYWYRQDPGQGLRLIYYSQIVNDFQKGDIAEGYSVSREKKESFPLTVTSAQKNPTAFYLCASTQRLAGSYEQYFGPGTRLTVT.

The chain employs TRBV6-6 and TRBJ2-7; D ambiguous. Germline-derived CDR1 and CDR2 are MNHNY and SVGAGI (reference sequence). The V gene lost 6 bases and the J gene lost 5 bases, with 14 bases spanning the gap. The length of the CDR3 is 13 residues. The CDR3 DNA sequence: TGTGCCAGCAGCCCAACCTCCCGCAACGAGCAGTACTTC. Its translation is CASSPTSRNEQYF.